The 22 T cell receptor beta chains presented below share a single source sample, sequenced in a study of blood T cell repertoires in COVID-19. Assay: immunoSEQ multiplex PCR; the TCRdb copy retains only in-frame clones and omits some. The table records 120,000 to 150,000 clones, around four fifths of them present only once. The sequencing input was peripheral blood. These receptors came from a human donor in a cohort sampled during active COVID-19.

This clone was counted only a few times. The rearrangement joins TRBV28 to TRBJ1-3, with unresolved D. The CDR3 covers 16 residues. Germline loops: CDR1 MDHEN, CDR2 SYDVKM. The V end was cut by 2 bases, the J end by 3 bases, with 14 bases between. The CDR3 sequence: CASSLSSALRGNTIYF. DNA of the CDR3: TGTGCCAGCAGTTTAAGTAGCGCCCTTCGTGGAAACACCATATATTTT.

CDR3 bases: TGTGCCAGCATCCCCGGGGGGGGTGGATACGAGCAGTACTTC. Its translation is CASIPGGGGYEQYF. The chain has TRBV28 and TRBJ2-7; TRBD2 agrees at 8 bases. Germline CDR1 MDHEN, CDR2 SYDVKM. Trimming took 7 bases from V and 4 from J; bases not matched to a gene: 9. This CDR3 comprises 14 residues.

V and J are TRBV9 and TRBJ2-2, with D hard to call. V was trimmed by 2 bases and J by 3 bases, leaving 14 bases between them. CDR1 is SGDLS and CDR2 is YYNGEE in the germline V gene. The CDR3 has 16 amino acids. CDR3 sequence: CASSVDPNSYTGELFF. CDR3 sequence (DNA): TGTGCCAGCAGCGTCGATCCCAACAGCTACACCGGGGAGCTGTTTTTT.

In this sample, this clone turned up once. This sequence joins TRBV15 and TRBJ2-1; D perhaps matches TRBD2 (6 bases). The V and J ends lost 5 bases and 4 bases respectively, with 18 bases between them. The CDR3 consists of 16 residues. Germline-derived CDR1 and CDR2 are LNHNV and YYDKDF (reference sequence). CDR3 DNA: TGTGCCACCAGCCCCCCCCGGGGGTCTCCTTACAATGAGCAGTTCTTC. It codes for CATSPPRGSPYNEQFF.

The V and J genes are TRBV14 and TRBJ1-1; TRBD1 matches 8 bases. The CDR3 loop spans 16 amino acids. In germline, CDR1 is SGHDN, CDR2 FVKESK. The V gene end was trimmed by 4 bases and the J gene end by 3 bases; junction bases not matched to a gene: 10. CDR3 in DNA: TGTGCCAGCAGCCCTCGACAGGGGAGGTCCGACACTGAAGCTTTCTTT. Translating gives CASSPRQGRSDTEAFF.

The V gene is TRBV7-6, the J gene TRBJ1-4; no clear D gene. CDR3 length equals 15 residues. Germline loops: CDR1 SGHVS, CDR2 FNYEAQ. Trimming stripped 0 bases from V and 0 bases from J, with 5 bases between. The chain's CDR3 is CASSLARSTNEKLFF. Here the CDR3 DNA reads TGTGCCAGCAGCTTAGCGCGATCAACTAATGAAAAACTGTTTTTT.

This chain uses TRBV6-5 with TRBJ2-2; 7 bases fit TRBD1. V lost 0 bases and J lost 7; bases outside the gene matches: 5. The CDR3 has 15 amino acids. The germline CDR1 and CDR2 sequences are MNHEY and SVGAGI. The CDR3 bases are TGTGCCAGCAGTTACTCGAACAGGGGAAACGGGGAGCTGTTTTTT. It translates to CASSYSNRGNGELFF.

This chain uses TRBV28 with TRBJ1-3, with D possibly matching TRBD1 (6 bases). CDR1 and CDR2 (germline): MDHEN, SYDVKM. The CDR3 is 14 residues long. Trimming pared 7 bases from V and 2 bases from J, leaving 12 bases between. This chain's CDR3 is CASTYRVTGNTIYF. For the CDR3, the DNA is TGTGCCAGCACCTACAGGGTAACTGGAAACACCATATATTTT.

This clone has a single count. V usage is TRBV9 and J usage is TRBJ1-2; D may be TRBD1 (5 bases). Germline values: CDR1 SGDLS, CDR2 YYNGEE. V dropped 3 bases and J dropped 4 bases, with 7 bases sitting between them. The CDR3 extends over 12 amino acids. The CDR3 DNA reads TGTGCCAGCAGCGGGGGCGGCTATGGCTACACCTTC. Translated, it gives CASSGGGYGYTF.

The chain recombines TRBV7-9 with TRBJ2-2; 7 nucleotides agree with TRBD2. J was trimmed by 0 bases and V by 4 bases; bases with no gene match: 5. The length of the CDR3 is 16 residues. Germline V gives CDR1 SEHNR, CDR2 FQNEAQ (reference sequence). The DNA of the CDR3 is TGTGCCAGCAGCTCCGGACTAGATTCGAACACCGGGGAGCTGTTTTTT. Its translation: CASSSGLDSNTGELFF.

The CDR3, as DNA: TGTGCCAGCAGTTACTCTGGACAGCCAAACTCACCCCTCCACTTT. It encodes CASSYSGQPNSPLHF. The chain links TRBV6-6 to TRBJ1-6, with D possibly TRBD1 on 6 matching bases. The CDR3 covers 15 residues. Germline CDR1 reads MNHNY; CDR2 reads SVGAGI (reference sequence). Trimming stripped 0 bases from V and 10 bases from J, with 13 bases between.

The genes are TRBV5-1 and TRBJ1-1; the D gene is possibly TRBD1 (5 bases). Germline CDR1 and CDR2: SGHRS and YFSETQ. V was trimmed by 4 bases and J by 0 bases, leaving 13 bases between them. This CDR3 has 15 amino acids. The CDR3 DNA follows: TGCGCCAGCAGCCCGGACCCAGGGTTGAACACTGAAGCTTTCTTT. As protein: CASSPDPGLNTEAFF.

The rearrangement joins TRBV7-2 to TRBJ1-1, with TRBD1 as a possible D gene (5 bases). Trimming removed 2 bases at V and 0 bases at J, with 13 bases between. CDR3 length: 16 amino acids. Germline-derived CDR1 and CDR2 are SGHTA and FQGNSA. The CDR3 loop is CASSLRQGGVNTEAFF. The CDR3 nucleotides are TGTGCCAGCAGCTTACGCCAGGGTGGGGTGAACACTGAAGCTTTCTTT. Using reference TRBV7-2 and TRBJ1-1 for the parts outside the CDR3, the full variable domain is GAGVSQSPSNKVTEKGKDVELRCDPISGHTALYWYRQSLGQGLEFLIYFQGNSAPDKSGLPSDRFSAERTGGSVSTLTIQRTQQEDSAVYLCASSLRQGGVNTEAFFGQGTRLTVV.

This chain links TRBV9 with TRBJ1-6, with 8 bases aligning to TRBD1. Germline V gene data show CDR1 as SGDLS and CDR2 as YYNGEE. The CDR3 has 18 residues. The J segment lost 5 bases and the V segment lost 4 bases, leaving 14 bases of the junction unmatched. As DNA, the CDR3 is TGTGCCAGCAGCCGGGCAGGGGGCGGATTAATAGATAATTCACCCCTCCACTTT. This sequence encodes CASSRAGGGLIDNSPLHF.

The chain employs TRBV5-1 and TRBJ1-1; D gene unclear. CDR1 is SGHRS and CDR2 is YFSETQ in the germline V gene. This CDR3 comprises 15 residues. Trimming shortened V by 4 bases and J by 1 base, and 14 bases separated the two germline ends. CDR3: CASSPDLQANTEAFF. As DNA, the CDR3 is TGCGCCAGCAGCCCGGATCTGCAGGCGAACACTGAAGCTTTCTTT.

V and J are TRBV15 and TRBJ2-7, with D possibly matching TRBD1 (5 bases). Germline V lookup: CDR1 LNHNV, CDR2 YYDKDF (reference sequence). The CDR3 totals 14 residues. Deletions cut 1 base from V and 3 bases from J, with 10 bases between. The DNA of the CDR3 is TGTGCCACCAGCAGAGGAACAGGTATCTACGAGCAGTACTTC. Translated, it gives CATSRGTGIYEQYF. Supplemented by reference TRBV15 and TRBJ2-7, the full variable domain reads DAMVIQNPRYQVTQFGKPVTLSCSQTLNHNVMYWYQQKSSQAPKLLFHYYDKDFNNEADTPDNFQSRRPNTSFCFLDIRSPGLGDTAMYLCATSRGTGIYEQYFGPGTRLTVT.

The CDR3 loop is CASSYSGSFLARYGYTF. CDR3 nucleotide sequence: TGTGCCAGCAGTTACTCAGGATCCTTCCTGGCGAGGTATGGCTACACCTTC. The chain is built from TRBV6-2 or TRBV6-3 and TRBJ1-2; D unresolved. V gave up 0 bases and J gave up 5 bases, with 19 bases separating them. CDR3 length: 17 residues. In germline, CDR1 is MNHEY, CDR2 SVGEGT.

V usage is TRBV29-1 and J usage is TRBJ2-7; D might be TRBD2 (5 bases). Trimming left V 5 bases short and J 7 bases short, with 12 bases between. Germline CDR1 is SQVTM and CDR2 is ANQGSEA. The CDR3 covers 11 residues. In DNA, the CDR3 is TGCAGCGTTTCCACATCGGGGGAGCAGTACTTC. It yields the protein CSVSTSGEQYF.

As for this clone: One end of the junction does not line up with germline, which may come from a read error. This chain links TRBV5-4 with TRBJ2-3; tentative D call: TRBD2 (6 bases). CDR1 is SGHNT, CDR2 YYREEE, per germline (reference sequence). The CDR3 length is 15 residues. This CDR3 reads CASSLEGRQGDTQYF. The CDR3 DNA follows: TGTGCCAGCAGTTTGGAGGGGAGGCAGGGAGATACGCAGTATTTT.

This chain links TRBV12-3 or TRBV12-4 with TRBJ1-1; D is unclear. The CDR3 runs 12 residues. V lost 7 bases and J 0 bases, leaving 6 bases between the germline ends. The CDR3 DNA follows: TGTGCCAGCAAGGGAGTGAACACTGAAGCTTTCTTT. Its translation: CASKGVNTEAFF.

V usage is TRBV4-2 and J usage is TRBJ2-1; 8 positions agree with TRBD2. The CDR3 consists of 15 residues. Germline lookup yields CDR1 LGHNA and CDR2 YNFKEQ. V was clipped by 4 bases and J by 8 bases; unmatched bases: 10. As DNA, the CDR3 is TGTGCCAGCAGCCTACGGAGCGGGGGCCGGTATGAGCAGTTCTTC. Protein sequence: CASSLRSGGRYEQFF.

The table lists this clone with a few counts. The gene calls are TRBV4-1 and TRBJ1-6, with D perhaps matching TRBD1 (5 bases). CDR3 size: 18 residues. Germline CDR1 reads MGHRA; CDR2 reads YSYEKL. V lost 1 base to trimming and J lost 9 bases, with 22 bases between them. In nucleotides, the CDR3 is TGCGCCAGCAGCCAAGTTCCCAGGGTGCGAGGTAGGGGTTCACCCCTCCACTTT. Translation: CASSQVPRVRGRGSPLHF.